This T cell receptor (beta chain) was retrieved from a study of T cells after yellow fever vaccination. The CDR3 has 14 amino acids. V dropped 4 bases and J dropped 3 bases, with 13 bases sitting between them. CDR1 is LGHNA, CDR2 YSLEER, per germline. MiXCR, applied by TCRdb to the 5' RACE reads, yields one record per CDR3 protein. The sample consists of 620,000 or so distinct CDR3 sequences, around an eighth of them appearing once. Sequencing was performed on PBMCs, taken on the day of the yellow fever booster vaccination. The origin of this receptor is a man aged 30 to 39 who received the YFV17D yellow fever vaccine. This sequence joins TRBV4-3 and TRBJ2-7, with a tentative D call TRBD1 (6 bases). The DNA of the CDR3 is TGCGCCAGCAGCCCAGGGACATGGGACTACGAGCAGTACTTC. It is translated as CASSPGTWDYEQYF.